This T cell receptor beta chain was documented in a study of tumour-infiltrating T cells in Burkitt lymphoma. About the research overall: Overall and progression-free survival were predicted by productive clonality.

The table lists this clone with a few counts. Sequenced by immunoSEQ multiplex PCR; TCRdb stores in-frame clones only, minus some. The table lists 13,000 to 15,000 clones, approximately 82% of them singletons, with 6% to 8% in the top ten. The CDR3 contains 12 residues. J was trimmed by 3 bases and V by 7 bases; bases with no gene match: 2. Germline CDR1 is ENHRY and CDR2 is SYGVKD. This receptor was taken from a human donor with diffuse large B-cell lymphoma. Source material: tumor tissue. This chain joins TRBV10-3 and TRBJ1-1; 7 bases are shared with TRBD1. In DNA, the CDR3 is TGTGCCATCAAAGGGGGCGACACTGAAGCTTTCTTT. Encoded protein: CAIKGGDTEAFF.